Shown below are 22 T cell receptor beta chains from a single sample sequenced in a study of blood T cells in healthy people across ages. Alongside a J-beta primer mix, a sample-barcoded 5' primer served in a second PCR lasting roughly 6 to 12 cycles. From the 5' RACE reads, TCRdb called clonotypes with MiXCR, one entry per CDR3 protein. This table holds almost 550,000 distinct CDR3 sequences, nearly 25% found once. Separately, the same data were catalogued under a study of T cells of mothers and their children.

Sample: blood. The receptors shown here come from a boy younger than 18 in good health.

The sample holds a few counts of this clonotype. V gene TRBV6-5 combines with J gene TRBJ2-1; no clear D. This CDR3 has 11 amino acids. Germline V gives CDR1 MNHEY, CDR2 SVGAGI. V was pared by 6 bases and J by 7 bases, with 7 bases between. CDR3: CASSRLNEQFF. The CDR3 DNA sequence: TGTGCCAGCAGCCGTCTTAATGAGCAGTTCTTC.

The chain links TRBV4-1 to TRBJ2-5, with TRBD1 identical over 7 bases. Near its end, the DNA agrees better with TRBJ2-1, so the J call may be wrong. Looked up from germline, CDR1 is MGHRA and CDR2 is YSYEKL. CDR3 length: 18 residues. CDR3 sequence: CASSRMGFRTGSFNEQFF. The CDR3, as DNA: TGCGCCAGCAGCCGAATGGGATTTAGGACAGGATCTTTCAATGAGCAGTTCTTC.

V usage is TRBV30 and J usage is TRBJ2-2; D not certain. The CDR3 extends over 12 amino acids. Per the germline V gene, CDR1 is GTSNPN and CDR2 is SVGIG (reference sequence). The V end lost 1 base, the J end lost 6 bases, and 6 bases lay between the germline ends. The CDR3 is CAWSGGSGELFF. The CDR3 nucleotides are TGTGCCTGGAGTGGAGGTTCCGGGGAGCTGTTTTTT.

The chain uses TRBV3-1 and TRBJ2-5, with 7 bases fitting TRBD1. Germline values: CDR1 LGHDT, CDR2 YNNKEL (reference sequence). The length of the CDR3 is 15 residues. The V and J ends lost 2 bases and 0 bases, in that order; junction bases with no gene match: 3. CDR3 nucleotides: TGTGCCAGCAGCCAAAGGGACAGATACCAAGAGACCCAGTACTTC. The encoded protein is CASSQRDRYQETQYF.

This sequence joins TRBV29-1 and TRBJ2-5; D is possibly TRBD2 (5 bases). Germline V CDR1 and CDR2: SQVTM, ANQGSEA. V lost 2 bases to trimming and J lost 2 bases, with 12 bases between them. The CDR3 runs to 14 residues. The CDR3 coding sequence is TGCAGCGTTGAACGGGGATGGAGGCAAGAGACCCAGTACTTC. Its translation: CSVERGWRQETQYF. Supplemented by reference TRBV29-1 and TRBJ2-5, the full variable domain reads SAVISQKPSRDICQRGTSLTIQCQVDSQVTMMFWYRQQPGQSLTLIATANQGSEATYESGFVIDKFPISRPNLTFSTLTVSNMSPEDSSIYLCSVERGWRQETQYFGPGTRLLVL.

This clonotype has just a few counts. CDR3: CASSPSSTPTYEQYF. Here the CDR3 DNA reads TGCGCCAGCAGCCCCTCTTCGACACCGACCTACGAGCAGTACTTC. This chain uses TRBV4-1 with TRBJ2-7; D gene ambiguous. Germline V gene data show CDR1 as MGHRA and CDR2 as YSYEKL. With 4 bases removed from V and 2 bases from J, the gap between germline ends came to 15 bases. The CDR3 covers 15 residues.

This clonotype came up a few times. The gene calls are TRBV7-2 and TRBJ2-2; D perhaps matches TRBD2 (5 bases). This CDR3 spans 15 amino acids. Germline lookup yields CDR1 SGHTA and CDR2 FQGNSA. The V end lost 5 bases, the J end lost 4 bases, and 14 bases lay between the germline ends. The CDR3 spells CASSQAPAGTGELFF. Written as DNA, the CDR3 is TGTGCCAGCAGCCAAGCGCCGGCGGGCACCGGGGAGCTGTTTTTT.

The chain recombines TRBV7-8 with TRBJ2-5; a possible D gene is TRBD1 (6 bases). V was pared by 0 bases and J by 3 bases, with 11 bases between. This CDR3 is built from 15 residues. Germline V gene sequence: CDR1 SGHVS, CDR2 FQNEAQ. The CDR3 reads CASSLAWGRKETQYF. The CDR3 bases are TGTGCCAGCAGCTTAGCTTGGGGGCGGAAAGAGACCCAGTACTTC.

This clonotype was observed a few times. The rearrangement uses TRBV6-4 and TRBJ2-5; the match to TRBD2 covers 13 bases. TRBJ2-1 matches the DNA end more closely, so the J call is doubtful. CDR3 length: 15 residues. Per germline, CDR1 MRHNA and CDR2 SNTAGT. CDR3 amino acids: CASSVGTSGDNEQFF. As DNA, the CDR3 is TGTGCCAGCAGTGTCGGGACTAGCGGGGACAATGAGCAGTTCTTC.

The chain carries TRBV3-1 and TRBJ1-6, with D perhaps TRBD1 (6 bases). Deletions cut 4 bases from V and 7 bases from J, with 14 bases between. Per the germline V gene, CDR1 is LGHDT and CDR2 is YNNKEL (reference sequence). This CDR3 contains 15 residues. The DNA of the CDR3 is TGTGCCAGCAGCCGAAAAGGGGGGGCCAATTCACCCCTCCACTTT. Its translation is CASSRKGGANSPLHF.

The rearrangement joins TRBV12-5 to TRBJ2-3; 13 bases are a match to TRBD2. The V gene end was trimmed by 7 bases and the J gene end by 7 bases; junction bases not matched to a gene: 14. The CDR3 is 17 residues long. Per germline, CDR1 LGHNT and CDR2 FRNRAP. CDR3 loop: CASATGLAGPQRYTQYF. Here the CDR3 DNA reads TGTGCTAGTGCTACGGGACTAGCGGGGCCTCAACGATATACGCAGTATTTT.

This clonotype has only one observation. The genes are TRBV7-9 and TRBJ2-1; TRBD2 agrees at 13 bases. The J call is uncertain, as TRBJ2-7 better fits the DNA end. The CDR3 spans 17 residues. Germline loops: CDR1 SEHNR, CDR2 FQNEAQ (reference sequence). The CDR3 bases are TGTGCCAGCAGCTTAGCGGGACTAGCGGGGAGTGCCTACGAGCAGTACTTC. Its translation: CASSLAGLAGSAYEQYF.

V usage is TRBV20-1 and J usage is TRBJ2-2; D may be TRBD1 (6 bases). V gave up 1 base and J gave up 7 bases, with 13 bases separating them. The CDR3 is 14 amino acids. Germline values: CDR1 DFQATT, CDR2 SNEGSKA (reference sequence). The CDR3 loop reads CSARGGGVFGELFF. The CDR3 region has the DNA TGCAGTGCTAGAGGAGGGGGAGTTTTCGGGGAGCTGTTTTTT.

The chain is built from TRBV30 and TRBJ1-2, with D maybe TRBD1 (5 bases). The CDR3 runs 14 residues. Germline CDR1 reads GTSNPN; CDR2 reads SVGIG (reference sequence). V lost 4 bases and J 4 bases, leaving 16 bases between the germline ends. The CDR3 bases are TGTGCCTGGATGCGCCGGGGGATCGGCTATGGCTACACCTTC. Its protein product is CAWMRRGIGYGYTF.

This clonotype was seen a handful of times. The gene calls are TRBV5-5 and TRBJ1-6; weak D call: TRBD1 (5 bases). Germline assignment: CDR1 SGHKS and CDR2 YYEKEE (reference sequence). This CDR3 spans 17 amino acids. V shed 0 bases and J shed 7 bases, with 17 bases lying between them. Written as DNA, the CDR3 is TGTGCCAGCAGCTTGGAATGGGAGGACACAAGGAATTCACCCCTCCACTTT. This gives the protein CASSLEWEDTRNSPLHF.

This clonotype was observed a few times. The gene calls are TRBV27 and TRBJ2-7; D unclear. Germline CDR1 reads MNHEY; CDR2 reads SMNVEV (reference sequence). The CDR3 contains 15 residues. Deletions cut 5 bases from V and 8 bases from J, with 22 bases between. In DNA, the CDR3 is TGTGCCAGCAGTAACGCCGGGCTAGTTCCATTTCAGCAGTACTTC. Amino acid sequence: CASSNAGLVPFQQYF.

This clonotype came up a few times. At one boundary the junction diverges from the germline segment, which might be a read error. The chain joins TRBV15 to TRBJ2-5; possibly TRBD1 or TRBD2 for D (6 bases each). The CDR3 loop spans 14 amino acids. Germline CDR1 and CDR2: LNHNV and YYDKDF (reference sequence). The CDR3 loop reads CAASREGGQETQYF. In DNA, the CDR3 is TGTGCCGCCAGCAGAGAAGGGGGGCAAGAGACCCAGTACTTC.

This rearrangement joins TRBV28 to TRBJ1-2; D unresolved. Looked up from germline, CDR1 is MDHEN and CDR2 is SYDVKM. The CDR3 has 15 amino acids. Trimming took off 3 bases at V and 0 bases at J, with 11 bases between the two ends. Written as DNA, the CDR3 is TGTGCCAGCAGTTTTCATCAGGAACCTAACTATGGCTACACCTTC. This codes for CASSFHQEPNYGYTF.

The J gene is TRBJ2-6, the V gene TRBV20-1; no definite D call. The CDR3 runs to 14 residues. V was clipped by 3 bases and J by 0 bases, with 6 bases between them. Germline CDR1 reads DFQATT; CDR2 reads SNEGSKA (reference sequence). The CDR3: CSASGDSGANVLTF. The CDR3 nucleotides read TGCAGTGCTAGTGGGGACTCTGGGGCCAACGTCCTGACTTTC.

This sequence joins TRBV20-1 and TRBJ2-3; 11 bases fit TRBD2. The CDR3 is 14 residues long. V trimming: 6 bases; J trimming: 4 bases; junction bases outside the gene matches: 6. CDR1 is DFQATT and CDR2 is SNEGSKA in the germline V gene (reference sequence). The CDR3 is CSALLAGAADTQYF. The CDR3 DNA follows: TGCAGTGCCTTACTAGCGGGAGCGGCAGATACGCAGTATTTT.

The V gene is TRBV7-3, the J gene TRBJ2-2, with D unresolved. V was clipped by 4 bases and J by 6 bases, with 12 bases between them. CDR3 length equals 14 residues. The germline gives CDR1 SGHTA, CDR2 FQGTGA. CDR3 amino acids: CASSSTGPSGELFF. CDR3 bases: TGTGCCAGCAGCTCAACCGGCCCCTCCGGGGAGCTGTTTTTT.

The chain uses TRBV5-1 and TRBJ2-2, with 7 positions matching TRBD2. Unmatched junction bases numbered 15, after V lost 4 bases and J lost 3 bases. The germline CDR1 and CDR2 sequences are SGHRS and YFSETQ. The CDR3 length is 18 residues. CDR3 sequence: CASSPDPERGDHTGELFF. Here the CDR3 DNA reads TGCGCCAGCAGCCCCGACCCGGAGCGGGGAGACCACACCGGGGAGCTGTTTTTT.